These 6 T cell receptor beta chains came from one sample sequenced in a study of blood T cell repertoires in COVID-19. Produced via immunoSEQ multiplex PCR; TCRdb's table is partial and in-frame only. The sample lists about 200,000 clones, roughly 88% occurring once. The sample was peripheral blood. The receptors here all came from a man younger than 40 who had recovered from COVID-19.

The chain joins TRBV7-8 to TRBJ1-3, with TRBD1 matching 10 bases. This CDR3 region has 16 residues. V was pared by 5 bases and J by 1 base, with 5 bases of the junction left unmatched. Germline assignment: CDR1 SGHVS and CDR2 FQNEAQ. The CDR3 sequence is CASSQQGQGSGNTIYF. For the CDR3, the DNA is TGTGCCAGCAGCCAGCAGGGACAGGGGTCTGGAAACACCATATATTTT.

The chain employs TRBV5-1 and TRBJ2-7; 11 bases fit TRBD1. The V and J ends lost 2 bases and 6 bases, in that order; junction bases with no gene match: 7. The CDR3 has 15 amino acids. Germline V lookup: CDR1 SGHRS, CDR2 YFSETQ. CDR3 in amino acids: CASSFGQGAPGEQYF. Here the CDR3 DNA reads TGCGCCAGCAGCTTCGGACAGGGGGCGCCGGGCGAGCAGTACTTC. The full variable domain, rest sourced from reference TRBV5-1 and TRBJ2-7, is KAGVTQTPRYLIKTRGQQVTLSCSPISGHRSVSWYQQTPGQGLQFLFEYFSETQRNKGNFPGRFSGRQFSNSRSEMNVSTLELGDSALYLCASSFGQGAPGEQYFGPGTRLTVT.

V usage is TRBV29-1 and J usage is TRBJ2-5; 11 nucleotides match TRBD1. CDR1 SQVTM and CDR2 ANQGSEA come from the germline V gene. J was trimmed by 6 bases and V by 2 bases; bases with no gene match: 8. The CDR3 covers 15 residues. The CDR3 DNA reads as TGCAGCGTTGAATATGGGACAGGGGGAGGAAAGACCCAGTACTTC. This translates into CSVEYGTGGGKTQYF.

The gene calls are TRBV3-1 (or the pseudogene TRBV3-2) and TRBJ1-2; D perhaps matches TRBD1 (5 bases). Germline V gene lookup returns CDR1 LGHDT and CDR2 YNNKEL (reference sequence). The CDR3 sequence is 13 residues long. Trimming took off 3 bases at V and 9 bases at J, with 14 bases between the two ends. CDR3 nucleotides: TGTGCCAGCAGCCACCTGAGGGAGGGGAGCTACACCTTC. As protein: CASSHLREGSYTF.

This clone is medium-sized by share. This chain joins TRBV4-3 and TRBJ2-7, with a possible D match to TRBD1 (6 bases). Looked up from germline, CDR1 is LGHNA and CDR2 is YSLEER. This CDR3 is built from 15 residues. Trimming shortened V by 2 bases and J by 2 bases, and 13 bases separated the two germline ends. CDR3 region: CASSQLSQGTYEQYF. CDR3 nucleotides: TGCGCCAGCAGCCAATTATCCCAGGGGACCTACGAGCAGTACTTC.

This chain links TRBV12-5 with TRBJ1-2; a weak D match, TRBD1 (6 bases). Germline values: CDR1 LGHNT, CDR2 FRNRAP. CDR3 size: 13 residues. V lost 2 bases and J 8 bases, leaving 12 bases between the germline ends. CDR3 DNA sequence: TGTGCTAGTGGTTTGCCTAACAGGGACGGCTACACCTTC. Protein sequence: CASGLPNRDGYTF.